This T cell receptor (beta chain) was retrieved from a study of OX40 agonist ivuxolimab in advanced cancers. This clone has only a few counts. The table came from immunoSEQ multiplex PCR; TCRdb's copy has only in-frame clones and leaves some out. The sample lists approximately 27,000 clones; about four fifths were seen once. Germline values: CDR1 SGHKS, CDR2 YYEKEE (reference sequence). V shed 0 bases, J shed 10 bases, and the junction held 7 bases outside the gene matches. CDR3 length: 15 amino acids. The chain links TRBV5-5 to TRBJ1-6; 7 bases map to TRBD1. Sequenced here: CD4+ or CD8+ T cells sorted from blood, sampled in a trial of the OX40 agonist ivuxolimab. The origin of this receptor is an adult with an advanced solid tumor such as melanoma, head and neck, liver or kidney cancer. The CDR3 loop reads CASSLEAGGLSPLHF. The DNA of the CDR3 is TGTGCCAGCAGCTTGGAGGCAGGGGGTCTCTCACCCCTCCACTTT.